One T cell receptor (beta chain) is described in this entry. The data were taken from a study of blood T cell repertoires in COVID-19. Looking at the study overall: There were acute and convalescent COVID-19 samples, and they came from the United States, Italy and Spain. T cells, B-cell-depleted T cells, or PBMCs supplied cDNA or gDNA.

This CDR3 is built from 14 residues. CDR1 and CDR2 (germline): SGHRS, YFSETQ. Trimming at V came to 5 bases and at J to 4 bases, leaving 8 bases not matched to a gene. In the source study's methods: Estimates of nucleated cell counts were drawn from the amplification of reference gene primers. TCRdb keeps only in-frame clones here, not all; method: immunoSEQ multiplex PCR. The D gene and trimming were derived from the DNA, and the V and J assignments and clone size from that table. This sample has some 7,500 clones; roughly 88% occur once, and the top ten carry about 17%. The V call is TRBV5-1, the J call TRBJ1-2, with 7 bases lining up with TRBD1. This TCR was recovered from a woman aged 60-75 years with active COVID-19. Material: peripheral blood. This chain's CDR3 is CASREGQRLYGYTF. Here the CDR3 DNA reads TGCGCCAGCAGAGAGGGACAGCGGCTCTATGGCTACACCTTC.